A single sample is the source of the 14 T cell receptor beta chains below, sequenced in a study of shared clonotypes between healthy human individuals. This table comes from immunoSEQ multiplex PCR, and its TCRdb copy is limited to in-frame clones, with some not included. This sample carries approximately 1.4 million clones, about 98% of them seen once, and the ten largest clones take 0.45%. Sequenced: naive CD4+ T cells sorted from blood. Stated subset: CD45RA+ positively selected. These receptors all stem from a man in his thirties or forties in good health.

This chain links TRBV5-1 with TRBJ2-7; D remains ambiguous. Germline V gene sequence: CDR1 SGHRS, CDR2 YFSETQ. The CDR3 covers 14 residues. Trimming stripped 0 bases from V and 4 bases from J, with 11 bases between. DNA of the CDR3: TGCGCCAGCAGCTTGGTACGGGTCCCATACGAGCAGTACTTC. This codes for CASSLVRVPYEQYF.

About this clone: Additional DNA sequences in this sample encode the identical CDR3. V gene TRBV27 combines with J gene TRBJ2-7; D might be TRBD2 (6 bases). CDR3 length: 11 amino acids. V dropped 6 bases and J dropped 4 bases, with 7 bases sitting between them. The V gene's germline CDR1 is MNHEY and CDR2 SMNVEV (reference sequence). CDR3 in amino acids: CASSRGYEQYF. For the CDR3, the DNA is TGTGCCAGCAGCCGGGGGTACGAGCAGTACTTC.

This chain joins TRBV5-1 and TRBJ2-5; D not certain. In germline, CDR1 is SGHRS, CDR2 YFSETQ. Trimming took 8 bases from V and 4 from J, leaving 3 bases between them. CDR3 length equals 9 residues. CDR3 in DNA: TGCGCCAGAGGAGAGACCCAGTACTTC. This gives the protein CARGETQYF.

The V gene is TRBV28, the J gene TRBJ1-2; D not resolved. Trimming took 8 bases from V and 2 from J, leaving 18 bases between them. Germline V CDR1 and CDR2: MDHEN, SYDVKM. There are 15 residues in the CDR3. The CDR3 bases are TGTGCCAGCGAACGGGAATGGGATGGGAACTATGGCTACACCTTC. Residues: CASEREWDGNYGYTF.

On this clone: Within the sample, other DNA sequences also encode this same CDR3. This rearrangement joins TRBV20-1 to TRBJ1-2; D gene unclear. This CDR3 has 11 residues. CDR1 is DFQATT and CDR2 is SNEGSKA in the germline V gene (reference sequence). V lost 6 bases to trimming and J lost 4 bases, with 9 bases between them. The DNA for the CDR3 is TGCAGTGCCCGGGAGGGCTATGGCTACACCTTC. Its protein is CSAREGYGYTF.

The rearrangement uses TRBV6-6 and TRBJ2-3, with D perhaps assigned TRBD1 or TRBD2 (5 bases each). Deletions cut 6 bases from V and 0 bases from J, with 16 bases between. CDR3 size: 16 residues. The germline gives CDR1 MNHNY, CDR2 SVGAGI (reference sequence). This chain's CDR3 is CASSKGRHTSTDTQYF. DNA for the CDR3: TGTGCCAGCAGCAAGGGACGGCATACTAGCACAGATACGCAGTATTTT.

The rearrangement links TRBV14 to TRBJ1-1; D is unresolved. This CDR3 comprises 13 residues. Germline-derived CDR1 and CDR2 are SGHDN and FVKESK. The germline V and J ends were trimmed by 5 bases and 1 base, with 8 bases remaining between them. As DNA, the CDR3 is TGTGCCAGCAGCAATAGTAAGAACACTGAAGCTTTCTTT. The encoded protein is CASSNSKNTEAFF.

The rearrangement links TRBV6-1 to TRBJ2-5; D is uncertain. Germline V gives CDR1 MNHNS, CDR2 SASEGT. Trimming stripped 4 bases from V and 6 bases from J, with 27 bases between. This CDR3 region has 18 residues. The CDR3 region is CASSAGPLQAGLLKTQYF. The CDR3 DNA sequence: TGTGCCAGCAGTGCGGGCCCTCTTCAGGCCGGTCTGTTGAAGACCCAGTACTTC.

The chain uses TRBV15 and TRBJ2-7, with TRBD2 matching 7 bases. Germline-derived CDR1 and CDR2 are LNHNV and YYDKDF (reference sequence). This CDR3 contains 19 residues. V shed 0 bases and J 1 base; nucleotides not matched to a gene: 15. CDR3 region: CATSRDPSGSLGGSYEQYF. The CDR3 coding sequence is TGTGCCACCAGCAGAGATCCTAGCGGCAGCTTGGGGGGATCCTACGAGCAGTACTTC.

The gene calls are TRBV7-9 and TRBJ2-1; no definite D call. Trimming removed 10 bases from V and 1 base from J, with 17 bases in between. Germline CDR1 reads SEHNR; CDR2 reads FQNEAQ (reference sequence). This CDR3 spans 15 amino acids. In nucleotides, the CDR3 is TGTGCCATACGGGTCGAAAATTATTCCTACAATGAGCAGTTCTTC. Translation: CAIRVENYSYNEQFF.

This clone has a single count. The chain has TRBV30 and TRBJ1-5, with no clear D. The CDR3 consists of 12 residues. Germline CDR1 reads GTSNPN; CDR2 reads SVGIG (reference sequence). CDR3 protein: CGAGGGNQPQHF. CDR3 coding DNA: TGTGGCGCCGGCGGGGGCAATCAGCCCCAGCATTTT.

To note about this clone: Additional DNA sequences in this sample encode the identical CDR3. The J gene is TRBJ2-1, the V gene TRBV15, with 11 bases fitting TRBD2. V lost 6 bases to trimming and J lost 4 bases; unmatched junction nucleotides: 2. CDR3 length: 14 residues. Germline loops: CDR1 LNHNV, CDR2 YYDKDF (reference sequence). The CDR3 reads CATRTSGSYNEQFF. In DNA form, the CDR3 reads TGTGCCACCAGAACTAGCGGGAGTTACAATGAGCAGTTCTTC.

The CDR3 spells CASSLVAGPEYEQYF. The CDR3 bases are TGTGCCAGCAGCTTAGTGGCGGGCCCTGAATACGAGCAGTACTTC. This chain links TRBV7-9 with TRBJ2-7, with D tentatively TRBD2 (5 bases). CDR3 length equals 15 residues. V dropped 1 base and J dropped 4 bases, with 14 bases sitting between them. Germline V lookup: CDR1 SEHNR, CDR2 FQNEAQ (reference sequence).

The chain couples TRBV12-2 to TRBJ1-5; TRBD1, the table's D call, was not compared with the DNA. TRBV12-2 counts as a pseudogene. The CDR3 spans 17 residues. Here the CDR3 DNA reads TGTGCAAGTCGCTTAGTGGGGACAGGGGAAGGCAATCAGCCCCAGCATTTT. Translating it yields CASRLVGTGEGNQPQHF.